The clone carrying this TCR beta chain was found once. Its specificity is unknown. The data derive from a study of cytomegalovirus exposure and HLA in healthy donors. Background on the study: Early released data comprised tens of millions of unique TCRs from HLA-typed donors.

The CDR3 extends over 16 amino acids. Per germline, CDR1 MNHEY and CDR2 SMNVEV (reference sequence). V dropped 0 bases and J dropped 4; count of bases not matched to a gene: 5. The PCR ran on 60 Vbeta and 13 Jbeta primers. Method: immunoSEQ multiplex PCR; TCRdb's copy keeps in-frame clones and lacks some. This table has tens of thousands of clones, 87% appearing once. Study results and limitations: Overall, approximately 150 TCR beta chains were annotated as cytomegalovirus-associated. Fewer N-insertions than the approximately 610-donor mean were reportedly shown by an Asian-associated ancestry cluster in a later analysis. The sole available immune exposure information was CMV serostatus.

The V call is TRBV27, the J call TRBJ2-1; TRBD2 matches 8 bases. The clonotype originates from a woman in her thirties or forties in good health and CMV-seropositive. The specimen sequenced was PBMCs. The CDR3 bases are TGTGCCAGCAGTTTATCGAGTAGCGGGGTTTACAATGAGCAGTTCTTC. As protein: CASSLSSSGVYNEQFF.